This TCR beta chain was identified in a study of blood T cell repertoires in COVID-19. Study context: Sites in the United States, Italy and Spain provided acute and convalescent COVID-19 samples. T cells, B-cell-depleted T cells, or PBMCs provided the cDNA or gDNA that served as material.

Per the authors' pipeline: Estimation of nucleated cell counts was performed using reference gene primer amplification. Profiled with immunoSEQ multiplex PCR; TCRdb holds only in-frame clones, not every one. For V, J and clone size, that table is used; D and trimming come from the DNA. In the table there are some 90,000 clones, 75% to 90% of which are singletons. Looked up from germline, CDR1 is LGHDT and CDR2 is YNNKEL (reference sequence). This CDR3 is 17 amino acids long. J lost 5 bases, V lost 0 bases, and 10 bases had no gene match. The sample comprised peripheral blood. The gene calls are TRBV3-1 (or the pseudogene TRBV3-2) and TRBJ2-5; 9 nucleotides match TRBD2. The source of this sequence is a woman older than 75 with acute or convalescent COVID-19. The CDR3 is CASSQDLRRGGRETQYF. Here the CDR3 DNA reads TGTGCCAGCAGCCAAGACTTGAGGCGGGGGGGCCGGGAGACCCAGTACTTC.